These 15 T cell receptor beta chains were all obtained from the same sample, sequenced in a study of radiotherapy plus CTLA-4 blockade in lung cancer. Method: immunoSEQ multiplex PCR; TCRdb's copy keeps in-frame clones and lacks some. The data show over 30,000 clones, more than 75% seen once. The sample was peripheral blood, taken from a patient treated with radiotherapy plus ipilimumab. The origin of the receptors is a human donor with non-small cell lung cancer that progressed on radiotherapy plus ipilimumab.

This chain connects TRBV5-6 to TRBJ1-4, with 7 nucleotides matching TRBD1. This CDR3 is 16 amino acids long. After removal of 3 bases from V and 0 bases from J, the junction contained 5 bases not matched to a gene. The V gene's germline CDR1 is SGHDT and CDR2 YYEEEE. CDR3 sequence reads: CASSSGGTATNEKLFF. For the CDR3, the DNA is TGTGCCAGCAGCTCAGGGGGTACTGCAACTAATGAAAAACTGTTTTTT.

The rearrangement joins TRBV13 to TRBJ1-2, with 7 bases lining up with TRBD1. The germline V gene has CDR1 PRHDT and CDR2 FYEKMQ (reference sequence). This CDR3 spans 14 amino acids. Unmatched junction bases numbered 7, after V lost 5 bases and J lost 4 bases. The CDR3 sequence is CASSQGQDIYGYTF. The DNA of the CDR3 is TGTGCCAGCAGCCAAGGACAGGACATCTATGGCTACACCTTC.

In its sample, this clone was seen a few times. The J gene is TRBJ2-3, the V gene TRBV5-4, with D tentatively TRBD1 (6 bases). Germline V gene data show CDR1 as SGHNT and CDR2 as YYREEE (reference sequence). V was clipped by 3 bases and J by 0 bases, with 11 bases between them. The CDR3 runs 15 residues. Here the CDR3 reads CASSSRGQSTDTQYF. CDR3 nucleotides: TGTGCCAGCAGCTCCCGTGGACAGAGCACAGATACGCAGTATTTT.

V is TRBV28 and J is TRBJ2-7; TRBD1 agrees at 12 bases. Germline V gives CDR1 MDHEN, CDR2 SYDVKM. This CDR3 has 16 amino acids. V lost 4 bases to trimming and J lost 7 bases; unmatched junction nucleotides: 11. CDR3 sequence: CASSSIPRDRGHEQYF. The CDR3 DNA reads as TGTGCCAGCAGTTCCATCCCCCGGGACAGGGGGCATGAGCAGTACTTC.

The chain is built from TRBV7-8 and TRBJ2-7; 8 nucleotides align to TRBD2. Germline CDR1 and CDR2: SGHVS and FQNEAQ. CDR3 size: 15 residues. Losses at the gene ends were 4 bases for V and 2 bases for J; bases not matched to a gene: 7. The CDR3 reads CASSSLRGGTYEQYF. For the CDR3, the DNA is TGTGCCAGCAGCTCCCTCCGGGGGGGGACCTACGAGCAGTACTTC. Drawing the rest from reference TRBV7-8 and TRBJ2-7, the complete variable domain is GAGVSQSPRYKVAKRGQDVALRCDPISGHVSLFWYQQALGQGPEFLTYFQNEAQLDKSGLPSDRFFAERPEGSVSTLKIQRTQQEDSAVYLCASSSLRGGTYEQYFGPGTRLTVT.

This clone is termed medium-sized. This rearrangement joins TRBV10-2 to TRBJ2-3; possible D gene TRBD2, 6 bases. V shed 6 bases and J shed 0 bases, with 10 bases lying between them. CDR3 length: 14 residues. Germline-derived CDR1 and CDR2 are WSHSY and SAAADI. The CDR3 loop reads CASSETRSTDTQYF. CDR3 nucleotides: TGCGCCAGCAGCGAGACTAGGAGCACAGATACGCAGTATTTT.

V gene TRBV5-1 combines with J gene TRBJ2-7; D is ambiguous. From germline, CDR1 is SGHRS and CDR2 YFSETQ. The CDR3 spans 15 residues. Trimming shortened V by 0 bases and J by 0 bases, and 10 bases separated the two germline ends. CDR3 coding DNA: TGCGCCAGCAGCTTGGTAACTACTGGCTCCTACGAGCAGTACTTC. Encoded protein: CASSLVTTGSYEQYF.

V usage is TRBV7-8 and J usage is TRBJ2-7; no definite D call. The CDR3 is 13 residues long. V was cut by 2 bases and J by 3 bases, with 8 bases left in between. Germline V gene lookup returns CDR1 SGHVS and CDR2 FQNEAQ. This CDR3 reads CASSLYSDYEQYF. Here the CDR3 DNA reads TGTGCCAGCAGCTTATACTCCGACTACGAGCAGTACTTC.

This clone has only one observation. J is TRBJ2-3 and V is TRBV18; no clear D. CDR1 and CDR2 (germline): KGHSH, LQKENI. CDR3 length: 14 amino acids. Trimming left V 8 bases short and J 0 bases short, with 12 bases between. As DNA, the CDR3 is TGTGCCAGCGCCCTACGATCTAGCACAGATACGCAGTATTTT. Residues: CASALRSSTDTQYF.

The J gene is TRBJ1-3, the V gene TRBV27, with D hard to call. This CDR3 comprises 16 residues. In germline, CDR1 is MNHEY, CDR2 SMNVEV (reference sequence). V dropped 0 bases and J dropped 0 bases, with 9 bases sitting between them. The CDR3 protein is CASSLSREGSGNTIYF. CDR3 DNA: TGTGCCAGCAGTTTATCGCGGGAGGGCTCTGGAAACACCATATATTTT.

The rearrangement joins TRBV7-9 to TRBJ2-4; D perhaps matches TRBD1 (7 bases). The CDR3 is 16 amino acids. Germline lookup yields CDR1 SEHNR and CDR2 FQNEAQ (reference sequence). Trimming removed 5 bases from V and 0 bases from J, with 14 bases in between. In DNA, the CDR3 is TGTGCCAGCAGCGCCCCCAGGGGGGAAGCCAAAAACATTCAGTACTTC. Translation: CASSAPRGEAKNIQYF.

The chain links TRBV11-2 to TRBJ1-2; 8 bases agree with TRBD1. J was trimmed by 2 bases and V by 5 bases; bases with no gene match: 7. This CDR3 is 15 amino acids long. Germline V gives CDR1 SGHAT, CDR2 FQNNGV. The CDR3 sequence: CASSARTGWNYGYTF. The DNA of the CDR3 is TGTGCCAGCAGCGCAAGGACAGGGTGGAACTATGGCTACACCTTC. Filled out from reference TRBV11-2 and TRBJ1-2, the complete variable domain reads EAGVAQSPRYKIIEKRQSVAFWCNPISGHATLYWYQQILGQGPKLLIQFQNNGVVDDSQLPKDRFSAERLKGVDSTLKIQPAKLEDSAVYLCASSARTGWNYGYTFGSGTRLTVV.

The chain uses TRBV5-1 and TRBJ1-4; D is undetermined. Germline V gene lookup returns CDR1 SGHRS and CDR2 YFSETQ. V lost 4 bases and J lost 5, with 15 bases in between. The CDR3 runs 15 residues. The CDR3 here is CASSPDNIANEKLFF. CDR3 sequence (DNA): TGCGCCAGCAGCCCAGACAACATAGCGAATGAAAAACTGTTTTTT. The full variable domain, completed using reference TRBV5-1 and TRBJ1-4, is KAGVTQTPRYLIKTRGQQVTLSCSPISGHRSVSWYQQTPGQGLQFLFEYFSETQRNKGNFPGRFSGRQFSNSRSEMNVSTLELGDSALYLCASSPDNIANEKLFFGSGTQLSVL.

The chain employs TRBV18 and TRBJ1-2; 8 nucleotides align to TRBD1. Germline assignment: CDR1 KGHSH and CDR2 LQKENI. The CDR3 spans 14 residues. V gave up 5 bases and J gave up 4 bases; unmatched junction bases: 6. The chain's CDR3 is CASSEAGGFYGYTF. DNA of the CDR3: TGTGCCAGCTCAGAAGCAGGGGGCTTCTATGGCTACACCTTC.

As for this clone: The germline gene is not matched at one end of the junction; a read error may be the cause. This chain links TRBV7-7 with TRBJ2-5; D is possibly TRBD1 (6 bases). The CDR3 totals 17 residues. CDR1 and CDR2 (germline): SSHAT, FNYEAQ (reference sequence). CDR3 protein: CASSPGQQMSSRETQYF. CDR3 in DNA: TGTGCTAGCAGCCCAGGACAGCAAATGTCCTCAAGGGAGACCCAGTACTTC.